Following are 19 T cell receptor beta chains from one sample sequenced in a study of blood T cell repertoires in COVID-19. Only in-frame clones appear in the TCRdb table, and some are missing; sequencing was by immunoSEQ multiplex PCR. Among roughly 130,000 clones listed, about four fifths were seen once. Sequences were obtained from peripheral blood. These receptors all come from a woman aged 45 to 65 with acute or convalescent COVID-19.

This clone was counted between two and nine times. The chain combines TRBV3-1 (or the pseudogene TRBV3-2) with TRBJ1-3, with D possibly TRBD1 on 6 matching bases. CDR3 length: 17 residues. Trimming removed 2 bases at V and 0 bases at J, with 14 bases between. Germline assignment: CDR1 LGHDT and CDR2 YNNKEL (reference sequence). This CDR3 is CASSQLAGASSGNTIYF. The CDR3 nucleotides read TGTGCCAGCAGCCAACTGGCAGGGGCAAGCTCTGGAAACACCATATATTTT.

This clone was observed a handful of times. The chain carries TRBV2 and TRBJ1-1; tentative D call: TRBD1 (6 bases). Germline loops: CDR1 SNHLY, CDR2 FYNNEI. The CDR3 totals 14 residues. Trimming took 7 bases from V and 2 from J, leaving 14 bases between them. The CDR3 protein is CASKGGRGNTEAFF. CDR3 bases: TGTGCCAGCAAGGGGGGGAGGGGAAACACTGAAGCTTTCTTT.

The chain recombines TRBV9 with TRBJ2-2; possibly TRBD1 for D (7 bases). The CDR3 length is 15 residues. Looked up from germline, CDR1 is SGDLS and CDR2 is YYNGEE. The V end was cut by 4 bases, the J end by 5 bases, with 15 bases between. CDR3 sequence (DNA): TGTGCCAGCAGCCCCTTATCAGGGGGGACCGGGGAGCTGTTTTTT. This codes for CASSPLSGGTGELFF.

Written as DNA, the CDR3 is TGTGCCACAATCGGGACAGGGTCCCGTTTCACTGAAGCTTTCTTT. Amino acids: CATIGTGSRFTEAFF. The chain couples TRBV19 to TRBJ1-1; 9 bases are a match to TRBD1. CDR3 length: 15 residues. CDR1 and CDR2 (germline): LNHDA, SQIVND (reference sequence). Losses at the gene ends were 10 bases for V and 4 bases for J; bases not matched to a gene: 13.

V gene TRBV25-1 combines with J gene TRBJ1-2; D may be TRBD1 (6 bases). Germline CDR1 and CDR2: MGHDK and SYGVNS. V was cut by 6 bases and J by 5 bases, with 16 bases left in between. This CDR3 comprises 14 residues. The CDR3 is CASREQGNGYGYTF. The CDR3 DNA reads TGTGCCAGCAGAGAACAGGGAAACGGGTATGGCTACACCTTC.

The chain couples TRBV2 to TRBJ2-3; D is uncertain. The CDR3 consists of 13 residues. With 6 bases removed from V and 5 bases from J, the gap between germline ends came to 12 bases. The germline CDR1 and CDR2 sequences are SNHLY and FYNNEI. CDR3 bases: TGTGCCAGCAGCCCCGTCCCGGGAGATACGCAGTATTTT. Encoded protein: CASSPVPGDTQYF.

The genes are TRBV19 and TRBJ1-1; 9 bases line up with TRBD1. CDR3 size: 15 residues. CDR1 and CDR2 (germline): LNHDA, SQIVND (reference sequence). Trimming at V came to 10 bases and at J to 5 bases, leaving 14 bases not matched to a gene. The CDR3 sequence is CATQGDRAPNTEAFF. The CDR3 coding sequence is TGTGCCACCCAGGGGGACAGGGCCCCTAATACTGAAGCTTTCTTT.

Notes on this clone: The sample carries other DNA sequences with the same CDR3. The gene calls are TRBV30 and TRBJ1-1, with unresolved D. Trimming left V 4 bases short and J 0 bases short, with 3 bases between. This CDR3 spans 11 amino acids. Germline assignment: CDR1 GTSNPN and CDR2 SVGIG (reference sequence). The CDR3 loop is CAWTLNTEAFF. CDR3 DNA: TGTGCCTGGACCTTGAACACTGAAGCTTTCTTT. Looking up the rest from reference TRBV30 and TRBJ1-1 gives the full variable domain: SQTIHQWPATLVQPVGSPLSLECTVEGTSNPNLYWYRQAAGRGLQLLFYSVGIGQISSEVPQNLSASRPQDRQFILSSKKLLLSDSGFYLCAWTLNTEAFFGQGTRLTVV.

This chain links TRBV5-8 with TRBJ1-1; 7 nucleotides align to TRBD1. Germline-derived CDR1 and CDR2 are SGHTS and YDEGEE. CDR3 length equals 15 residues. V lost 4 bases and J lost 0; bases outside the gene matches: 6. Here the CDR3 DNA reads TGTGCCAGCAGCACGGGACAGCACATGAACACTGAAGCTTTCTTT. Translation gives CASSTGQHMNTEAFF.

The rearrangement joins TRBV7-6 to TRBJ2-1; the D gene is possibly TRBD1 (6 bases). The CDR3 loop spans 14 amino acids. Trimming took 0 bases from V and 9 from J, leaving 12 bases between them. CDR1 is SGHVS and CDR2 is FNYEAQ in the germline V gene. For the CDR3, the DNA is TGTGCCAGCAGCTTAGCGTTAACAGGGACTGAGCAGTTCTTC. It specifies CASSLALTGTEQFF.

V usage is TRBV18 and J usage is TRBJ2-1; 10 positions match TRBD2. Looked up from germline, CDR1 is KGHSH and CDR2 is LQKENI. The J segment lost 3 bases and the V segment lost 0 bases, leaving 2 bases of the junction unmatched. The CDR3 length is 16 residues. The CDR3 sequence: CASSPPRTSGYNEQFF. The DNA of the CDR3 is TGTGCCAGCTCACCACCGCGGACTAGCGGCTACAATGAGCAGTTCTTC.

V is TRBV3-1 (or the pseudogene TRBV3-2) and J is TRBJ2-1, with 10 bases fitting TRBD2. The CDR3 runs to 17 residues. Per germline, CDR1 LGHDT and CDR2 YNNKEL (reference sequence). Germline trimming cut 4 bases from V and 3 bases from J; bases unmatched to any gene: 9. CDR3 sequence reads: CASSRINLAGVYNEQFF. CDR3 nucleotide sequence: TGTGCCAGCAGCCGAATCAATCTAGCGGGGGTCTACAATGAGCAGTTCTTC.

J is TRBJ2-2 and V is TRBV4-1; possible D gene TRBD2, 5 bases. The germline V and J ends were trimmed by 0 bases and 5 bases, with 22 bases remaining between them. Per the germline V gene, CDR1 is MGHRA and CDR2 is YSYEKL. The CDR3 loop spans 19 amino acids. The CDR3, as DNA: TGCGCCAGCAGCCAAGATTCCTCTCGTGGTAGACTAAAGACCGGGGAGCTGTTTTTT. Protein sequence: CASSQDSSRGRLKTGELFF.

This clone has a handful of counts. This rearrangement joins TRBV11-2 to TRBJ2-2; a weak D match, TRBD2 (6 bases). Deletions cut 5 bases from V and 3 bases from J, with 19 bases between. Germline values: CDR1 SGHAT, CDR2 FQNNGV. The CDR3 totals 17 residues. The CDR3: CASSPPRGMGDTGELFF. The CDR3 DNA sequence: TGTGCCAGCAGCCCGCCGCGGGGTATGGGCGACACCGGGGAGCTGTTTTTT.

This rearrangement joins TRBV30 to TRBJ1-5, with 9 nucleotides matching TRBD1. V lost 2 bases and J lost 4; bases outside the gene matches: 3. In germline, CDR1 is GTSNPN, CDR2 SVGIG (reference sequence). The CDR3 is made up of 14 amino acids. The DNA for the CDR3 is TGTGCCTGGAGTACAGGACAGGGGAATCAGCCCCAGCATTTT. As protein: CAWSTGQGNQPQHF.

V gene TRBV9 combines with J gene TRBJ2-1, with D possibly TRBD2 on 5 matching bases. The CDR3 sequence is 15 residues long. V dropped 6 bases and J dropped 0 bases, with 13 bases sitting between them. CDR1 is SGDLS, CDR2 YYNGEE, per germline. The CDR3 spells CASTETIFSYNEQFF. Written as DNA, the CDR3 is TGTGCCAGCACCGAGACTATATTCTCCTACAATGAGCAGTTCTTC.

This clone was counted a single time. The chain has TRBV5-1 and TRBJ1-6, with 8 bases identical to TRBD1. CDR3 length: 15 residues. The V and J ends lost 3 bases and 7 bases, in that order; junction bases with no gene match: 6. The germline V gene encodes CDR1 SGHRS and CDR2 YFSETQ. The CDR3 region has the DNA TGCGCCAGCAGCTCCGGGACAGGAACGAATTCACCCCTCCACTTT. It translates to CASSSGTGTNSPLHF.

The rearrangement uses TRBV27 and TRBJ1-1; TRBD1 agrees at 9 bases. The germline V gene has CDR1 MNHEY and CDR2 SMNVEV (reference sequence). The J segment lost 0 bases and the V segment lost 5 bases, leaving 7 bases of the junction unmatched. The CDR3 runs 16 residues. CDR3 bases: TGTGCCAGCAGTCCGGGGACAGGGAGCGTGAACACTGAAGCTTTCTTT. Protein sequence: CASSPGTGSVNTEAFF.

This chain links TRBV7-2 with TRBJ1-3, with D possibly being TRBD1 (6 bases). CDR3 length equals 15 residues. Trimming removed 4 bases from V and 2 bases from J, with 12 bases in between. The germline gives CDR1 SGHTA, CDR2 FQGNSA. CDR3 DNA sequence: TGTGCCAGCAGCTCAGGGGTAGCCCCTGGAAACACCATATATTTT. It encodes CASSSGVAPGNTIYF.